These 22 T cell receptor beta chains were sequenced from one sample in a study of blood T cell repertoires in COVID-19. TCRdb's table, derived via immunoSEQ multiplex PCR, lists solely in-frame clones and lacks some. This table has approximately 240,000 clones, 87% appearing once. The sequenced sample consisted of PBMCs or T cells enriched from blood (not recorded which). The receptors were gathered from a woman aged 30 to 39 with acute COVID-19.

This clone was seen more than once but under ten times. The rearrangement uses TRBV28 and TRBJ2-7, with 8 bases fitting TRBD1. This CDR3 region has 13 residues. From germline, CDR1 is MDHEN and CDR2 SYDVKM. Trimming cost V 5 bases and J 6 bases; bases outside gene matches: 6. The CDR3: CASSDGQGREQYF. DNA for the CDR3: TGTGCCAGCAGTGATGGACAGGGTCGCGAGCAGTACTTC.

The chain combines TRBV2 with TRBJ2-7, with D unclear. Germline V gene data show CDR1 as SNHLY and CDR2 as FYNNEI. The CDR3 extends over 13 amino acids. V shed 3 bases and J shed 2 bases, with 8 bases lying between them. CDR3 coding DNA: TGTGCCAGCAGTGAGGTGCCAGCCTACGAGCAGTACTTC. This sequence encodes CASSEVPAYEQYF. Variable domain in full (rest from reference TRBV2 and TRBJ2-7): EPEVTQTPSHQVTQMGQEVILRCVPISNHLYFYWYRQILGQKVEFLVSFYNNEISEKSEIFDDQFSVERPDGSNFTLKIRSTKLEDSAMYFCASSEVPAYEQYFGPGTRLTVT.

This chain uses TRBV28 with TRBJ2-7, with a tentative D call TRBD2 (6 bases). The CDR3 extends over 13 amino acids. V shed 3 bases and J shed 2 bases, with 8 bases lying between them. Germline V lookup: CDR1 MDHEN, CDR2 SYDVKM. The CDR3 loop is CASSFSGAYEQYF. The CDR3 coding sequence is TGTGCCAGCAGTTTCTCGGGGGCCTACGAGCAGTACTTC.

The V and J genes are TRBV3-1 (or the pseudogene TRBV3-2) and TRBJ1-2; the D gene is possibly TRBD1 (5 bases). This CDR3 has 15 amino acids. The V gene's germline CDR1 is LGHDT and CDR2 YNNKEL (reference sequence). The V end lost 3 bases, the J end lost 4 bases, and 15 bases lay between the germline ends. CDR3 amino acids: CASSQRRGESYGYTF. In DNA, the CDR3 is TGTGCCAGCAGCCAGAGACGGGGGGAATCCTATGGCTACACCTTC.

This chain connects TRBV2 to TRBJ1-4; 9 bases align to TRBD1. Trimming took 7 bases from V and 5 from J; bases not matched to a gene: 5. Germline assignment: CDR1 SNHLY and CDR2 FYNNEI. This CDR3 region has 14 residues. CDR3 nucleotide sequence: TGTGCCAGCATCCCCGGGACAGGGAATGAAAAACTGTTTTTT. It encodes CASIPGTGNEKLFF. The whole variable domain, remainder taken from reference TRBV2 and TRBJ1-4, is EPEVTQTPSHQVTQMGQEVILRCVPISNHLYFYWYRQILGQKVEFLVSFYNNEISEKSEIFDDQFSVERPDGSNFTLKIRSTKLEDSAMYFCASIPGTGNEKLFFGSGTQLSVL.

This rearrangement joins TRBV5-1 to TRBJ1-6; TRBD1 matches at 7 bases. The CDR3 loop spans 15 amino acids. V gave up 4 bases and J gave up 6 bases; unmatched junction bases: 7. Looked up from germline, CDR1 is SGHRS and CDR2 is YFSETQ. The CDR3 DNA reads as TGCGCCAGCAGCCCCACGGGACAGATTAATTCACCCCTCCACTTT. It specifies CASSPTGQINSPLHF.

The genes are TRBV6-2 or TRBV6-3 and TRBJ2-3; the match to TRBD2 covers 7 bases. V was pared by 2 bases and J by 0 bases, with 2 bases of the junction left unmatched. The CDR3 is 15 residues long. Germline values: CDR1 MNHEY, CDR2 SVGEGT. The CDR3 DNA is TGTGCCAGCAGTTACGGACTAGTAAGCACAGATACGCAGTATTTT. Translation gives CASSYGLVSTDTQYF.

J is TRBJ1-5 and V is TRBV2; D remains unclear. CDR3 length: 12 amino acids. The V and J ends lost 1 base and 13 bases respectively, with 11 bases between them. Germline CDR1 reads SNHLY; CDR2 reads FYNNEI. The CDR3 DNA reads TGTGCCAGCAGTGAAGAGATGTCACTTCAGCATTTT. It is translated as CASSEEMSLQHF.

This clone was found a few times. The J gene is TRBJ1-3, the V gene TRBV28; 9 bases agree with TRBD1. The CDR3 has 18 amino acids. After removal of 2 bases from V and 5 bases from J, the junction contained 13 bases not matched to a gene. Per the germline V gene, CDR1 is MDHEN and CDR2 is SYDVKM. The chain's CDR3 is CASSLIQGQGSGRNTIYF. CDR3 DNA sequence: TGTGCCAGCAGTTTAATCCAAGGACAGGGGAGTGGAAGAAACACCATATATTTT.

The CDR3 sequence is CASNRDTQYF. The DNA for the CDR3 is TGCGCCAGCAATCGAGATACGCAGTATTTT. The rearrangement uses TRBV5-1 and TRBJ2-3; D is uncertain. CDR3 length: 10 residues. The V gene lost 6 bases and the J gene lost 5 bases, with 4 bases spanning the gap. Germline V gene data show CDR1 as SGHRS and CDR2 as YFSETQ.

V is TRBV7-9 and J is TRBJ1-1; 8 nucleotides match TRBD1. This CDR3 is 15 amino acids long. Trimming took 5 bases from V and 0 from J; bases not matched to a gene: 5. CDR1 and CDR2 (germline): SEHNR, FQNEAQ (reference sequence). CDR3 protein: CASSPRQGLNTEAFF. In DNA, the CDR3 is TGTGCCAGCAGCCCACGACAGGGGTTGAACACTGAAGCTTTCTTT.

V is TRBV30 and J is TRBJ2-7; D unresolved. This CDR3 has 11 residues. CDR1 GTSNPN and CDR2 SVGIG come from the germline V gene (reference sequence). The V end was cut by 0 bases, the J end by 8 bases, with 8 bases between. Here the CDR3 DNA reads TGTGCCTGGAGTGTAAAGGAGCAGCAGTACTTC. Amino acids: CAWSVKEQQYF.

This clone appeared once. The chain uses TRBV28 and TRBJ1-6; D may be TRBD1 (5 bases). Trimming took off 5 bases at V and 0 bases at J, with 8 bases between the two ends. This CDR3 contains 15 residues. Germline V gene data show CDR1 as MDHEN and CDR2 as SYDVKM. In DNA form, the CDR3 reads TGTGCCAGCAGTAAGGACAACTCCTATAATTCACCCCTCCACTTT. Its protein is CASSKDNSYNSPLHF.

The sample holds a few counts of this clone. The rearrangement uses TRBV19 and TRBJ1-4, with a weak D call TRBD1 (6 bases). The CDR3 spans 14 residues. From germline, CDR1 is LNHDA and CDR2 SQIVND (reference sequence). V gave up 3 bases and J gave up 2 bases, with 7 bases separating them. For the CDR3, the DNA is TGTGCCAGTAGTATGCAGGGGACTAATGAAAAACTGTTTTTT. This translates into CASSMQGTNEKLFF.

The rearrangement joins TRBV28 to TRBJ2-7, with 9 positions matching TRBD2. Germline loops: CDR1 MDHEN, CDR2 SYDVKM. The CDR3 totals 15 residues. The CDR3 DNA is TGTGCTTCCACGCGGCGGGGGGGTGTTGGATACGAGCAGTACTTC. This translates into CASTRRGGVGYEQYF.

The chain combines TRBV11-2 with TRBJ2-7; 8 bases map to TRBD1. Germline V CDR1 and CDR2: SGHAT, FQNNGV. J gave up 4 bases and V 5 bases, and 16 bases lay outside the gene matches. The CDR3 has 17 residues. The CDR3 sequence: CASSPGQGLGPAYEQYF. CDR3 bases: TGTGCCAGCAGCCCCGGACAGGGCTTGGGGCCCGCTTACGAGCAGTACTTC.

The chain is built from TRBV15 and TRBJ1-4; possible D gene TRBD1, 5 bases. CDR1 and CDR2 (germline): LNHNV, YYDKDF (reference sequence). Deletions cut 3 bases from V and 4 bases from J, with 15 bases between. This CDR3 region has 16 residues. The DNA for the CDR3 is TGTGCCACCAGCAGGACCCGGGACTTTATTAATGAAAAACTGTTTTTT. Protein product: CATSRTRDFINEKLFF.

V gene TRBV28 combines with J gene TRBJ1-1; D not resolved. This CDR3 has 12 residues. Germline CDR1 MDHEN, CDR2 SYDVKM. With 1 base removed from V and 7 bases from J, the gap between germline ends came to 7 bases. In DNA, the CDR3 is TGTGCCAGCAGTTTATCCCAGTTTGAAGCTTTCTTT. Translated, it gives CASSLSQFEAFF.

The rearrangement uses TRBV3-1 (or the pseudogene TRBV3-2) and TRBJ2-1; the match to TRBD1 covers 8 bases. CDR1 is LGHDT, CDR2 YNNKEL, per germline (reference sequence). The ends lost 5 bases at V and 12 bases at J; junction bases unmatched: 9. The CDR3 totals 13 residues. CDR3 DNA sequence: TGTGCCAGCAGCGGCCGGTCAGGGACAGGGCAGTTCTTC. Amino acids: CASSGRSGTGQFF.

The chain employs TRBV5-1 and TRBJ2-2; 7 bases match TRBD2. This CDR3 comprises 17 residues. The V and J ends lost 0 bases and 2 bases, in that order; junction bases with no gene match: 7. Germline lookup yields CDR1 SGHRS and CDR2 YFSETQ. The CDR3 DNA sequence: TGCGCCAGCAGCTTGGTTCTTGGACTAGGTAACACCGGGGAGCTGTTTTTT. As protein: CASSLVLGLGNTGELFF. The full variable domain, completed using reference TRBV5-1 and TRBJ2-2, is KAGVTQTPRYLIKTRGQQVTLSCSPISGHRSVSWYQQTPGQGLQFLFEYFSETQRNKGNFPGRFSGRQFSNSRSEMNVSTLELGDSALYLCASSLVLGLGNTGELFFGEGSRLTVL.

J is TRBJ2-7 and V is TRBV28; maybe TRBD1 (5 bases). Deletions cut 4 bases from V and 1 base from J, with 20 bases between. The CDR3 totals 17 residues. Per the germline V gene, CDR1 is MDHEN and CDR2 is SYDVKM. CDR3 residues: CASSSKFRQPFSYEQYF. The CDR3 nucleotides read TGTGCCAGCAGTTCCAAATTTAGACAGCCTTTTTCCTACGAGCAGTACTTC.

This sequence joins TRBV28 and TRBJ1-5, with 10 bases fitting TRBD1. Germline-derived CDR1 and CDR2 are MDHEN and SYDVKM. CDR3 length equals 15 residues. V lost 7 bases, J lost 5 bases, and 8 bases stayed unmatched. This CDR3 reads CASTLTGGADQPQHF. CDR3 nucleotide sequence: TGTGCCAGCACCCTGACAGGGGGCGCCGATCAGCCCCAGCATTTT.